This T cell receptor beta chain came from a study of OX40 agonist ivuxolimab in advanced cancers. Study context: Patients received the agonistic anti-OX40 (CD134) antibody ivuxolimab.

Data came from immunoSEQ multiplex PCR; TCRdb stores just in-frame clones and leaves some out. The sample lists tens of thousands of clones, approximately 94% occurring once. A remark on this clone: This sample includes further DNA sequences coding for the same CDR3.

The sequence came from an adult with an advanced solid tumor such as melanoma, head and neck, liver or kidney cancer. The sample in question was CD4+ or CD8+ T cells sorted from blood, obtained in a trial of the OX40 agonist ivuxolimab.

The CDR3 reads CASSLTGGEQYF. For the CDR3, the DNA is TGTGCCAGCAGTTTAACGGGGGGAGAGCAGTACTTC. The rearrangement joins TRBV27 to TRBJ2-7, with 7 bases lining up with TRBD2. This CDR3 has 12 residues. Germline V lookup: CDR1 MNHEY, CDR2 SMNVEV (reference sequence). J was trimmed by 7 bases and V by 2 bases; bases with no gene match: 2.